This T cell receptor (beta chain) comes out of a study of blood T cell repertoires in COVID-19. Study-wide context: Acute-phase and convalescent COVID-19 samples originated in the United States, Italy and Spain.

In the source study's methods: Reference gene primer amplification in the assay estimated nucleated cell counts. TCRdb's copy holds only in-frame clones and misses some; the assay was immunoSEQ multiplex PCR. V, J and clone size were drawn from that table, and D and trimming were deduced from the DNA. Here the sample spans about 110,000 clones, roughly 80% being singletons. Trimming removed 2 bases at V and 5 bases at J, with 12 bases between. The CDR3 totals 14 residues. Germline V gene lookup returns CDR1 SNHLY and CDR2 FYNNEI. This sequence joins TRBV2 and TRBJ1-1; D not resolved. Sample: peripheral blood. The receptor's source is an older woman with acute or convalescent COVID-19. The CDR3 spells CASSESGRRTEAFF. DNA of the CDR3: TGTGCCAGCAGTGAATCGGGCAGGAGGACTGAAGCTTTCTTT.